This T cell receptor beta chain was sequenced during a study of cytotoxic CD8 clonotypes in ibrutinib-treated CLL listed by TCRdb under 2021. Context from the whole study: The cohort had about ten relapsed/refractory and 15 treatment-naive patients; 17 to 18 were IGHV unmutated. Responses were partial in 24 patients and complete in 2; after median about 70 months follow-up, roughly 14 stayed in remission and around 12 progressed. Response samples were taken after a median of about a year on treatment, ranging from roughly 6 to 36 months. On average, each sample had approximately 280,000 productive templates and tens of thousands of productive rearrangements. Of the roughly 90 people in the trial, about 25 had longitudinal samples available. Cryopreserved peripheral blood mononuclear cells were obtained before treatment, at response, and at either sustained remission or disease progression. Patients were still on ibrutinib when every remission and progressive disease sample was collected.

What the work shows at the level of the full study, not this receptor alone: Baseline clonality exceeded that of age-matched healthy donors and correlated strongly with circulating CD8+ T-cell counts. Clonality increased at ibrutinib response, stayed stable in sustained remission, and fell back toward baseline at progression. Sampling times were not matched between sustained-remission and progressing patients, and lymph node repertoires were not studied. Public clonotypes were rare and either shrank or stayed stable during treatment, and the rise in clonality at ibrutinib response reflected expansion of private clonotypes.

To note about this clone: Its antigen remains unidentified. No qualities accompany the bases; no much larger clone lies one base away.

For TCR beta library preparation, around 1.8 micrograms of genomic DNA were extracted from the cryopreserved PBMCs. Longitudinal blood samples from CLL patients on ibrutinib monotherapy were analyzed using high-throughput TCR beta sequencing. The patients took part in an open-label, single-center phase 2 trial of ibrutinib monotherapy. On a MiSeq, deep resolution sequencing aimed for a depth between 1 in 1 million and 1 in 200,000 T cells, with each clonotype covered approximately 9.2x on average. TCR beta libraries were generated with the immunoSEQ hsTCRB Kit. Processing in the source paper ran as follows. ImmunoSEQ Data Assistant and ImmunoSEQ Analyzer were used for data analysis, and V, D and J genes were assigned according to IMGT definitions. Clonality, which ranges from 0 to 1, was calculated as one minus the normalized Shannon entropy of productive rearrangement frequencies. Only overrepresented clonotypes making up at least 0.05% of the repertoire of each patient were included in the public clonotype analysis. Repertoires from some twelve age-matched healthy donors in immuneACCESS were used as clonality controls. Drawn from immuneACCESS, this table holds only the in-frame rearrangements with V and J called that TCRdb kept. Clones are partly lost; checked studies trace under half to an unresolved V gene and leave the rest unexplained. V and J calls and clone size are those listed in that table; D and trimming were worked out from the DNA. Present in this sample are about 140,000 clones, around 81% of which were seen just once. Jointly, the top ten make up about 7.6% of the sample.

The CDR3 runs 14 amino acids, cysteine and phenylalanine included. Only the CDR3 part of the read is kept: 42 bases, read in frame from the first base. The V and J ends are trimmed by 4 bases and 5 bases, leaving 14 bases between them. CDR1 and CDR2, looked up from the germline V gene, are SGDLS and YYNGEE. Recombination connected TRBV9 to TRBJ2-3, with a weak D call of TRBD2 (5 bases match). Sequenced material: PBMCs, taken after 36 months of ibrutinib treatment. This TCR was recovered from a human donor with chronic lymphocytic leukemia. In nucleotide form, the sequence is TGTGCCAGCAGCTCCCAGCGGCCTCAAGATACGCAGTATTTT. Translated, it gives CASSSQRPQDTQYF. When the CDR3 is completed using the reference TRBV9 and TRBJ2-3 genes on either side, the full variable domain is DSGVTQTPKHLITATGQRVTLRCSPRSGDLSVYWYQQSLDQGLQFLIQYYNGEERAKGNILERFSAQQFPDLHSELNLSSLELGDSALYFCASSSQRPQDTQYFGPGTRLTVL.